Here is one T cell receptor (beta chain) with its context. Its antigen is unidentified. The assay was immunoSEQ multiplex PCR, and TCRdb's table has in-frame clones only and misses some. The sample lists roughly 180,000 clones; 91% were seen once. The data are from a study of T cell responses to AZD1222 COVID-19 vaccine. Germline CDR1 reads SGDLS; CDR2 reads YYNGEE. V gave up 4 bases and J gave up 3 bases, with 20 bases separating them. The CDR3 consists of 16 residues. Whole-study findings and limits: Most donors were white British and more were female, and clonal diversity was possibly underestimated. Breadth and depth of Spike-specific TCRs rose after two AZD1222 doses. Without day 14 samples, only post-peak T cell repertoires were studied.

The genes are TRBV9 and TRBJ2-7, with a tentative D call TRBD2 (7 bases). The sample in question was peripheral blood, obtained on day 0 of AZD1222 vaccination. This TCR was sampled from an adult in good health. CDR3 residues: CASSQQRGAEYYEQYF. The CDR3 coding sequence is TGTGCCAGCAGCCAACAACGGGGGGCGGAATACTACGAGCAGTACTTC.